This T cell receptor beta chain originates from a study of CD8 T cells in Susac syndrome. CDR3 length equals 16 residues. Per germline, CDR1 PRHDT and CDR2 FYEKMQ (reference sequence). Trimming shortened V by 5 bases and J by 1 base, and 17 bases separated the two germline ends. RNA totalling roughly 0.45 to 1 ug underwent reverse transcription with random hexamers. TCR beta CDR3 was amplified by immunoSEQ multiplex PCR. This amplification extended across 54 Vbeta and 13 Jbeta segments. TCRdb ran MiXCR on the immunoSEQ multiplex PCR reads and lists one entry per CDR3 protein. The sample carries fewer than 300,000 distinct CDR3 sequences, 70% to 90% recorded once. The authors sequenced TCR beta from blood CD8+ and CD4+ T cells. Stable or active relapsing-remitting multiple sclerosis, untreated and meeting revised McDonald criteria, defined the controls.

Sequences were obtained from CD8+ T cells from PBMCs. V and J are TRBV13 and TRBJ2-5, with D unclear. This TCR was recovered from a human donor with multiple sclerosis. The CDR3, as DNA: TGTGCCAGCAGCCCCTCGGACGGAGACCCCCAAGAGACCCAGTACTTC. It translates to CASSPSDGDPQETQYF.